Below, 7 T cell receptor beta chains from the same sample are listed, as sequenced in a study of beta chain features in type 1 diabetes. The entirety of the isolated RNA underwent reverse transcription, so expressed TCRB transcripts were sequenced. Repertoires were generated with immunoSEQ multiplex PCR, while TCRdb's copy carries only in-frame clones and drops some. The data hold about 150,000 clones, with more than 9% observed a single time. The sequenced material came from naive CD4+ T cells from blood. These TCRs come from a man aged 18 to 29 in good health.

V and J are TRBV5-4 and TRBJ2-7; a possible D gene is TRBD1 (5 bases). The germline V gene has CDR1 SGHNT and CDR2 YYREEE (reference sequence). V lost 1 base to trimming and J lost 6 bases, with 14 bases between them. This CDR3 comprises 14 residues. The CDR3 spells CASSLNGHNGEQYF. The CDR3, as DNA: TGTGCCAGCAGCTTGAACGGACATAACGGCGAGCAGTACTTC.

J is TRBJ1-1 and V is TRBV5-6; 9 bases are a match to TRBD1. Germline lookup yields CDR1 SGHDT and CDR2 YYEEEE. This CDR3 has 13 amino acids. The V segment lost 6 bases and the J segment 11 bases; nucleotides outside the gene matches: 11. CDR3 DNA: TGTGCCAGCACAGGACAGGGGTCTTCTCGTGCTTTCTTT. Translation gives CASTGQGSSRAFF.

This clone was recorded once. This chain uses TRBV5-4 with TRBJ2-2, with 7 bases aligning to TRBD2. CDR1 is SGHNT and CDR2 is YYREEE in the germline V gene (reference sequence). The CDR3 length is 16 residues. After removal of 6 bases from V and 2 bases from J, the junction contained 10 bases not matched to a gene. CDR3 nucleotides: TGTGCCAGCACCCTGGGGCTAGCGGTTAACACCGGGGAGCTGTTTTTT. Its protein is CASTLGLAVNTGELFF.

The chain recombines TRBV27 with TRBJ1-5, with D maybe TRBD1 (6 bases). Germline V CDR1 and CDR2: MNHEY, SMNVEV (reference sequence). The CDR3 has 14 amino acids. V lost 4 bases and J 0 bases, leaving 7 bases between the germline ends. CDR3 sequence reads: CASSSRGSNQPQHF. The CDR3 DNA follows: TGTGCCAGCAGTTCCAGGGGTAGCAATCAGCCCCAGCATTTT.

This chain links TRBV11-2 with TRBJ2-3; 8 bases map to TRBD2. The ends lost 1 base at V and 3 bases at J; junction bases unmatched: 6. Germline CDR1 reads SGHAT; CDR2 reads FQNNGV. There are 16 residues in the CDR3. The CDR3 protein is CASSLARGGGTDTQYF. The CDR3 bases are TGTGCCAGCAGCTTAGCACGGGGGGGCGGGACAGATACGCAGTATTTT.

A few counts support this clone. J is TRBJ1-2 and V is TRBV7-2; 7 bases align to TRBD1. V lost 5 bases to trimming and J lost 6 bases; unmatched junction nucleotides: 3. The CDR3 sequence is 12 residues long. CDR1 is SGHTA and CDR2 is FQGNSA in the germline V gene. CDR3 nucleotides: TGTGCCAGCAGCCAACAGGGGAATGGCTACACCTTC. This gives the protein CASSQQGNGYTF.

V usage is TRBV4-2 and J usage is TRBJ2-7; TRBD1 matches 10 bases. From germline, CDR1 is LGHNA and CDR2 YNFKEQ. The CDR3 consists of 14 residues. With 4 bases clipped from V and 6 bases from J, the junction kept 6 bases outside the gene matches. For the CDR3, the DNA is TGTGCCAGCAGCCTTGGGACAGGGGTCGTCGAGCAGTACTTC. Its protein is CASSLGTGVVEQYF.